The 9 T cell receptor beta chains listed next were all sequenced from one sample in a study of shared clonotypes between healthy human individuals. This table comes from immunoSEQ multiplex PCR, and its TCRdb copy is limited to in-frame clones, with some not included. The table has some 500,000 clones, approximately 71% seen once. Sequenced input: PBMCs. These receptor sequences come from a woman aged 40 to 49 in good health. Some clones in this sample may be carry-over from other donors' samples.

This clone was recorded a few times. The rearrangement links TRBV19 to TRBJ2-2; D possibly corresponds to TRBD1 (6 bases). Germline V gene data show CDR1 as LNHDA and CDR2 as SQIVND (reference sequence). V was pared by 7 bases and J by 3 bases, with 15 bases between. This CDR3 spans 15 amino acids. The CDR3 spells CASKIQGADTGELFF. CDR3 sequence (DNA): TGTGCCAGTAAAATACAGGGTGCCGACACCGGGGAGCTGTTTTTT. Full variable domain (remainder filled in from reference TRBV19 and TRBJ2-2): DGGITQSPKYLFRKEGQNVTLSCEQNLNHDAMYWYRQDPGQGLRLIYYSQIVNDFQKGDIAEGYSVSREKKESFPLTVTSAQKNPTAFYLCASKIQGADTGELFFGEGSRLTVL.

The chain has TRBV4-2 and TRBJ2-5; 10 bases are shared with TRBD2. Per the germline V gene, CDR1 is LGHNA and CDR2 is YNFKEQ. The J segment lost 5 bases and the V segment lost 4 bases, leaving 10 bases of the junction unmatched. This CDR3 region has 16 residues. CDR3 protein: CASSLPGLAGAETQYF. The CDR3, as DNA: TGTGCCAGCAGCCTTCCGGGCCTAGCGGGAGCGGAGACCCAGTACTTC.

About this clone itself: This may come from a read error, since a much larger clone is one base off. This rearrangement joins TRBV10-3 to TRBJ1-3; TRBD1 is a possible D gene (6 bases). The germline CDR1 and CDR2 sequences are ENHRY and SYGVKD. V lost 11 bases and J 0 bases, leaving 11 bases between the germline ends. The CDR3 runs 13 residues. The CDR3 nucleotides read TGTGCCGGCAGACAGGACTCTGGAAACACCATATATTTT. Amino acid sequence: CAGRQDSGNTIYF.

The chain has TRBV6-1 and TRBJ1-5; D call uncertain. Germline V CDR1 and CDR2: MNHNS, SASEGT. This CDR3 is 15 amino acids long. V was shortened by 3 bases and J by 0 bases, with 9 bases between the two germline ends. The CDR3 is CASSDRGLSNQPQHF. Written as DNA, the CDR3 is TGTGCCAGCAGTGATAGAGGGCTTAGCAATCAGCCCCAGCATTTT.

V is TRBV14 and J is TRBJ2-7, with D perhaps TRBD1 (5 bases). The germline V and J ends were trimmed by 6 bases and 2 bases, with 14 bases remaining between them. The CDR3 covers 14 residues. Per germline, CDR1 SGHDN and CDR2 FVKESK. The CDR3 sequence: CASSWRQRTYEQYF. CDR3 bases: TGTGCCAGCAGTTGGAGACAGCGTACCTACGAGCAGTACTTC.

The table lists this clone with a count of one. A read error is the likely source, as a far larger clone sits one nucleotide away. The rearrangement joins TRBV28 to TRBJ2-7; D is ambiguous. Germline V gives CDR1 MDHEN, CDR2 SYDVKM. The germline V and J ends were trimmed by 5 bases and 9 bases, with 14 bases remaining between them. The CDR3 is 12 amino acids. CDR3 amino acids: CASSPPRAGQYF. Here the CDR3 DNA reads TGTGCCAGCAGTCCTCCCCGGGCAGGGCAGTACTTC.

The genes are TRBV7-3 and TRBJ2-7; 9 bases map to TRBD1. CDR1 and CDR2 (germline): SGHTA, FQGTGA. There are 15 residues in the CDR3. V shed 5 bases, J shed 4 bases, and the junction held 9 bases outside the gene matches. CDR3 nucleotides: TGTGCCAGCAGCCCAGGGGGGACAGGGCGATACGAGCAGTACTTC. This codes for CASSPGGTGRYEQYF.

This clone appeared once. A single base separates this from a much larger clone, so it may be a read error. Other DNA variants within this sample encode the same CDR3. The chain joins TRBV13 to TRBJ2-6; 7 bases agree with TRBD2. Germline V lookup: CDR1 PRHDT, CDR2 FYEKMQ (reference sequence). CDR3 length: 14 amino acids. CDR3 region: CASSLGGYANVLTF. The CDR3 nucleotides read TGTGCCAGCAGCTTGGGAGGGTACGCCAACGTCCTGACCTTC.

The chain has TRBV29-1 and TRBJ2-1; 10 nucleotides match TRBD2. The CDR3 loop spans 15 amino acids. V was clipped by 3 bases and J by 0 bases; unmatched bases: 2. Germline V gene data show CDR1 as SQVTM and CDR2 as ANQGSEA. The CDR3 DNA sequence: TGCAGCGTTGATATAGCGGGAGGCTCCTACAATGAGCAGTTCTTC. It is translated as CSVDIAGGSYNEQFF.